These 23 T cell receptor beta chains were sequenced from one sample in a study of blood T cell repertoires in COVID-19 (TCRdb year 2020). The library was built by means of the immunoSEQ multiplex PCR assay. TCRdb mirrors the immuneACCESS table, restricted to in-frame sequences. Some clones are absent from its copies; in checked studies, under half trace to an unresolved V gene, and the reason for the others is unknown. Within this sample are about 320,000 clones, with 85% to 90% of them counted one time only. Around 10% of the sample belongs to the ten largest clones. The sample consisted of peripheral blood. The receptors shown here come from a young woman with COVID-19, enrolled during active disease.

The chain joins TRBV6-4 to TRBJ2-2, with a tentative D call TRBD2 (6 bases). This CDR3 contains 14 residues. With 7 bases removed from V and 6 bases from J, the gap between germline ends came to 15 bases. Germline V gene lookup returns CDR1 MRHNA and CDR2 SNTAGT. CDR3 sequence reads: CASTPTSFAGELFF. CDR3 DNA sequence: TGTGCCAGCACCCCAACTAGCTTCGCCGGGGAGCTGTTTTTT.

V is TRBV18 and J is TRBJ1-6; 8 positions agree with TRBD1. Trimming at V came to 6 bases and at J to 3 bases, leaving 7 bases not matched to a gene. CDR1 is KGHSH, CDR2 LQKENI, per germline. CDR3 length: 16 residues. The CDR3 DNA follows: TGTGCCAGCTCCCACAGGGGGGTTAACTATAATTCACCCCTCCACTTT. Amino acid sequence: CASSHRGVNYNSPLHF.

The chain uses TRBV18 and TRBJ2-7, with TRBD2 as a possible D gene (5 bases). Germline CDR1 reads KGHSH; CDR2 reads LQKENI. The CDR3 contains 13 residues. V was clipped by 5 bases and J by 4 bases, with 12 bases between them. The CDR3 bases are TGTGCCAGCTCAGGTCCGGAGGTTTACGAGCAGTACTTC. Its translation is CASSGPEVYEQYF.

The chain carries TRBV19 and TRBJ1-1; 8 nucleotides match TRBD1. V lost 5 bases and J lost 7; bases outside the gene matches: 9. This CDR3 has 14 amino acids. From germline, CDR1 is LNHDA and CDR2 SQIVND (reference sequence). The CDR3 DNA follows: TGTGCCAGTAGTTTAGGACAGGGACGAATTGAAGCTTTCTTT. It specifies CASSLGQGRIEAFF.

The chain uses TRBV5-1 and TRBJ2-5; 9 bases are a match to TRBD1. V trimming: 4 bases; J trimming: 5 bases; junction bases outside the gene matches: 9. The germline V gene has CDR1 SGHRS and CDR2 YFSETQ. The CDR3 is made up of 15 amino acids. The CDR3: CASSPWDRVSETQYF. As DNA, the CDR3 is TGCGCCAGCAGCCCATGGGACAGGGTATCGGAGACCCAGTACTTC. Variable domain in full (rest from reference TRBV5-1 and TRBJ2-5): KAGVTQTPRYLIKTRGQQVTLSCSPISGHRSVSWYQQTPGQGLQFLFEYFSETQRNKGNFPGRFSGRQFSNSRSEMNVSTLELGDSALYLCASSPWDRVSETQYFGPGTRLLVL.

The V gene is TRBV6-5, the J gene TRBJ1-1, with TRBD1 identical over 11 bases. Losses at the gene ends were 6 bases for V and 4 bases for J; bases not matched to a gene: 7. This CDR3 comprises 15 residues. Germline V gene data show CDR1 as MNHEY and CDR2 as SVGAGI. In DNA form, the CDR3 reads TGTGCCAGCAGCCGCGGACAGGGGGCGTCCACTGAAGCTTTCTTT. This encodes CASSRGQGASTEAFF.

This chain uses TRBV11-2 with TRBJ2-3; D is possibly TRBD2 (6 bases). CDR1 is SGHAT, CDR2 FQNNGV, per germline. The CDR3 is made up of 12 amino acids. V was clipped by 5 bases and J by 5 bases, with 8 bases between them. Here the CDR3 reads CASSRREDTQYF. In DNA form, the CDR3 reads TGTGCCAGCAGCCGGAGGGAAGATACGCAGTATTTT.

The chain has TRBV7-2 and TRBJ1-4, with unresolved D. Per the germline V gene, CDR1 is SGHTA and CDR2 is FQGNSA. The CDR3 sequence is 15 residues long. V was trimmed by 5 bases and J by 2 bases, leaving 12 bases between them. Written as DNA, the CDR3 is TGTGCCAGCAGCCCGCAGGTAGACACTAATGAAAAACTGTTTTTT. Amino acid sequence: CASSPQVDTNEKLFF.

This clone was observed a few times. V is TRBV5-5 and J is TRBJ2-2, with 12 positions matching TRBD1. This CDR3 has 19 residues. The ends lost 2 bases at V and 2 bases at J; junction bases unmatched: 10. Germline loops: CDR1 SGHKS, CDR2 YYEKEE (reference sequence). CDR3 nucleotides: TGTGCCAGCAGCTTTGGGGACAGGGGGCTTGTAACAAACACCGGGGAGCTGTTTTTT. Translating gives CASSFGDRGLVTNTGELFF.

V and J are TRBV11-1 and TRBJ1-1; 9 bases agree with TRBD1. From germline, CDR1 is SGHAT and CDR2 FQDESV (reference sequence). After removal of 5 bases from V and 1 base from J, the junction contained 5 bases not matched to a gene. The CDR3 covers 15 residues. Written as DNA, the CDR3 is TGTGCCAGCAGCCCGGACAGGGGATCGAACACTGAAGCTTTCTTT. Translation: CASSPDRGSNTEAFF. The full variable domain, with the rest looked up from reference TRBV11-1 and TRBJ1-1, is EAEVAQSPRYKITEKSQAVAFWCDPISGHATLYWYRQILGQGPELLVQFQDESVVDDSQLPKDRFSAERLKGVDSTLKIQPAELGDSAMYLCASSPDRGSNTEAFFGQGTRLTVV.

This CDR3 reads CASSLGLNNYEQYF. The DNA for the CDR3 is TGTGCCAGCAGTCTCGGACTAAACAACTACGAGCAGTACTTC. J is TRBJ2-7 and V is TRBV27, with D possibly being TRBD2 (6 bases). Trimming took 5 bases from V and 3 from J, leaving 14 bases between them. From germline, CDR1 is MNHEY and CDR2 SMNVEV (reference sequence). The CDR3 has 14 amino acids.

The chain combines TRBV7-9 with TRBJ1-2; D may be TRBD1 (6 bases). Germline V gene data show CDR1 as SEHNR and CDR2 as FQNEAQ (reference sequence). Trimming left V 4 bases short and J 6 bases short, with 24 bases between. The CDR3 totals 17 residues. The CDR3 loop reads CASSSAGTPKRSDGYTF. CDR3 bases: TGTGCCAGCAGCTCTGCCGGGACACCAAAACGAAGCGATGGCTACACCTTC.

V gene TRBV27 combines with J gene TRBJ1-1; D call uncertain. The CDR3 consists of 13 residues. V was clipped by 4 bases and J by 0 bases, with 6 bases between them. Per the germline V gene, CDR1 is MNHEY and CDR2 is SMNVEV (reference sequence). CDR3 residues: CASSSTVNTEAFF. The CDR3 region has the DNA TGTGCCAGCAGTTCTACAGTGAACACTGAAGCTTTCTTT.

This clone was found once. The chain joins TRBV20-1 to TRBJ2-1; 10 bases are shared with TRBD2. Germline trimming cut 3 bases from V and 8 bases from J; bases unmatched to any gene: 7. CDR3 size: 14 residues. CDR1 and CDR2 (germline): DFQATT, SNEGSKA (reference sequence). The CDR3 region has the DNA TGCAGTGCTAGTGGGCTAGCGGGGGTTCATGAGCAGTTCTTC. It specifies CSASGLAGVHEQFF.

This chain uses TRBV29-1 with TRBJ1-2, with TRBD1 matching 11 bases. The CDR3 totals 16 residues. Germline lookup yields CDR1 SQVTM and CDR2 ANQGSEA. Unmatched junction bases numbered 15, after V lost 7 bases and J lost 5 bases. The chain's CDR3 is CSARTLDRGPEYGYTF. The CDR3 DNA reads TGCAGCGCCAGGACCTTGGACAGGGGGCCGGAATATGGCTACACCTTC.

The CDR3 region has the DNA TGTGCCAGCAGCCAAACGGGGGGAGGCCATGAGCAGTTCTTC. Amino acids: CASSQTGGGHEQFF. The rearrangement links TRBV3-1 (or the pseudogene TRBV3-2) to TRBJ2-1, with 7 nucleotides matching TRBD2. CDR3 size: 14 residues. V lost 2 bases and J lost 8; bases outside the gene matches: 6. Germline V CDR1 and CDR2: LGHDT, YNNKEL (reference sequence).

The chain employs TRBV3-1 (or the pseudogene TRBV3-2) and TRBJ1-2; 7 bases are a match to TRBD1. Germline values: CDR1 LGHDT, CDR2 YNNKEL (reference sequence). The length of the CDR3 is 19 residues. The ends lost 3 bases at V and 4 bases at J; junction bases unmatched: 20. CDR3: CASSHPKGGFARGPYGYTF. CDR3 nucleotide sequence: TGTGCCAGCAGCCATCCCAAAGGGGGCTTTGCCCGTGGGCCCTATGGCTACACCTTC.

This clone was seen just once. The rearrangement joins TRBV4-1 to TRBJ2-3; a weak D match, TRBD1 (7 bases). The V and J ends lost 1 base and 2 bases respectively, with 13 bases between them. Looked up from germline, CDR1 is MGHRA and CDR2 is YSYEKL. This CDR3 is 16 amino acids long. CDR3 DNA sequence: TGCGCCAGCAGCCAAGTTCCCAGGGGGGACACAGATACGCAGTATTTT. The encoded protein is CASSQVPRGDTDTQYF.

The chain employs TRBV7-9 and TRBJ2-2; tentatively, D is TRBD2 (5 bases). The V end lost 10 bases, the J end lost 6 bases, and 12 bases lay between the germline ends. Germline V gene lookup returns CDR1 SEHNR and CDR2 FQNEAQ (reference sequence). This CDR3 contains 12 residues. DNA of the CDR3: TGTGCCATCTCCGGGGTTCCCGGGGAGCTGTTTTTT. It translates to CAISGVPGELFF.

The V and J genes are TRBV9 and TRBJ1-4, with D unresolved. The CDR3 has 15 amino acids. The ends were cut back, 0 bases at V and 7 bases at J, with 13 bases in the middle. CDR1 is SGDLS, CDR2 YYNGEE, per germline. The chain's CDR3 is CASSVDGSSGEKLFF. For the CDR3, the DNA is TGTGCCAGCAGCGTAGATGGCAGTTCGGGTGAAAAACTGTTTTTT.

The V and J genes are TRBV27 and TRBJ1-1; maybe TRBD1 (5 bases). The CDR3 covers 12 residues. CDR1 is MNHEY, CDR2 SMNVEV, per germline (reference sequence). V lost 5 bases and J lost 4, with 8 bases in between. This chain's CDR3 is CASSAGSTEAFF. CDR3 sequence (DNA): TGTGCCAGCAGTGCAGGGTCCACTGAAGCTTTCTTT.

The chain has TRBV27 and TRBJ1-2, with TRBD1 as a possible D gene (5 bases). The germline V gene encodes CDR1 MNHEY and CDR2 SMNVEV (reference sequence). The CDR3 is made up of 15 amino acids. With 8 bases removed from V and 0 bases from J, the gap between germline ends came to 16 bases. The DNA of the CDR3 is TGTGCCAGCTCCTCAGGACATTTAGCTAACTATGGCTACACCTTC. This encodes CASSSGHLANYGYTF.

V gene TRBV6-5 combines with J gene TRBJ1-1, with D unresolved. The V gene lost 2 bases and the J gene lost 2 bases, with 9 bases spanning the gap. The CDR3 runs to 14 residues. The germline V gene encodes CDR1 MNHEY and CDR2 SVGAGI. CDR3 coding DNA: TGTGCCAGCAGTTACCTAGGCCCTAACACTGAAGCTTTCTTT. It translates to CASSYLGPNTEAFF.